The 8 T cell receptor beta chains presented below share a single source sample, sequenced in a study of blood T cell repertoires in COVID-19. Assay: immunoSEQ multiplex PCR; the TCRdb copy retains only in-frame clones and omits some. The repertoire holds about 220,000 clones, with about four fifths as singletons. Sequencing was done on a sample of PBMCs or T cells enriched from blood (not recorded which). The receptors derive from a woman in her thirties or forties with acute COVID-19.

The chain links TRBV28 to TRBJ1-2; 8 nucleotides agree with TRBD1. The CDR3 sequence is 13 residues long. Germline V gives CDR1 MDHEN, CDR2 SYDVKM. The J segment lost 4 bases and the V segment lost 6 bases, leaving 4 bases of the junction unmatched. CDR3 residues: CASSPGQVYGYTF. DNA for the CDR3: TGTGCCAGCAGCCCGGGACAGGTCTATGGCTACACCTTC.

The chain recombines TRBV3-1 (or the pseudogene TRBV3-2) with TRBJ2-7, with 8 bases lining up with TRBD1. The CDR3 runs 15 residues. Germline trimming cut 1 base from V and 4 bases from J; bases unmatched to any gene: 6. CDR1 is LGHDT and CDR2 is YNNKEL in the germline V gene (reference sequence). The chain's CDR3 is CASSQATGGSYEQYF. The CDR3 DNA follows: TGTGCCAGCAGCCAAGCTACAGGGGGGTCTTACGAGCAGTACTTC.

A single count supports this clone. The genes are TRBV24-1 and TRBJ2-1, with 7 positions matching TRBD1. The CDR3 covers 11 residues. Germline CDR1 and CDR2: KGHDR and SFDVKD. V gave up 4 bases and J gave up 10 bases; unmatched junction bases: 0. The CDR3 coding sequence is TGTGCCACCAGTGAGGGACAGGAGCAGTTCTTC. Amino acids: CATSEGQEQFF.

The CDR3 reads CASSLAGAVNEQFF. CDR3 DNA sequence: TGTGCCAGCAGCTTAGCGGGAGCGGTCAATGAGCAGTTCTTC. This chain joins TRBV7-9 and TRBJ2-1; possible D gene TRBD2, 5 bases. CDR3 length equals 14 residues. Trimming removed 0 bases from V and 6 bases from J, with 9 bases in between. Germline V gene sequence: CDR1 SEHNR, CDR2 FQNEAQ (reference sequence).

This chain connects TRBV2 to TRBJ2-2; maybe TRBD1 (5 bases). Trimming removed 7 bases from V and 1 base from J, with 16 bases in between. CDR1 is SNHLY and CDR2 is FYNNEI in the germline V gene. This CDR3 region has 16 residues. This CDR3 reads CASMGREYENTGELFF. CDR3 in DNA: TGTGCCAGCATGGGCAGGGAATACGAGAACACCGGGGAGCTGTTTTTT. Based on the CDR3 plus reference TRBV2 and TRBJ2-2, the full variable domain is EPEVTQTPSHQVTQMGQEVILRCVPISNHLYFYWYRQILGQKVEFLVSFYNNEISEKSEIFDDQFSVERPDGSNFTLKIRSTKLEDSAMYFCASMGREYENTGELFFGEGSRLTVL.

The chain has TRBV4-3 and TRBJ2-1, with D tentatively TRBD1 (6 bases). Trimming pared 2 bases from V and 9 bases from J, leaving 17 bases between. CDR3 length equals 15 residues. Germline assignment: CDR1 LGHNA and CDR2 YSLEER. This chain's CDR3 is CASSQQPTGKGEQFF. CDR3 nucleotides: TGCGCCAGCAGCCAACAGCCTACAGGGAAAGGTGAGCAGTTCTTC.

This sequence joins TRBV7-9 and TRBJ2-2, with 8 positions matching TRBD2. V dropped 3 bases and J dropped 2; count of bases not matched to a gene: 5. CDR3 length equals 16 residues. The germline V gene has CDR1 SEHNR and CDR2 FQNEAQ (reference sequence). Written as DNA, the CDR3 is TGTGCCAGCAGCTTGGAGCGGGGGCCAAACACCGGGGAGCTGTTTTTT. Protein product: CASSLERGPNTGELFF.

This clone was seen a handful of times. The chain has TRBV25-1 and TRBJ1-2; 7 nucleotides agree with TRBD1. The V segment lost 4 bases and the J segment 4 bases; nucleotides outside the gene matches: 6. Germline V gene data show CDR1 as MGHDK and CDR2 as SYGVNS. The CDR3 spans 14 residues. DNA of the CDR3: TGTGCCAGCAGTGTCCGTGGGACAGCCTATGGCTACACCTTC. Translated, it gives CASSVRGTAYGYTF.